These 10 T cell receptor beta chains share one sample of origin, sequenced in a study of PD-L1 blockade in urothelial cancer. TCRdb keeps only in-frame clones here, not all; method: immunoSEQ multiplex PCR. The table includes fewer than 60,000 clones, around four fifths detected once. The time point denotes: pretreatment peripheral blood. Specimen: PBMCs, collected around atezolizumab (anti-PD-L1) treatment. The receptor set was obtained from a man in his fifties or sixties with urothelial cancer.

J is TRBJ1-5 and V is TRBV4-1, with D possibly matching TRBD1 (6 bases). This CDR3 contains 15 residues. Germline V gives CDR1 MGHRA, CDR2 YSYEKL. The germline V and J ends were trimmed by 4 bases and 7 bases, with 17 bases remaining between them. As DNA, the CDR3 is TGCGCCAGCAGCCCCGAAACAGGGTTCGGCCAGCCCCAGCATTTT. Translating it yields CASSPETGFGQPQHF.

The chain employs TRBV30 and TRBJ1-6, with D possibly TRBD1 on 6 matching bases. Germline V gene data show CDR1 as GTSNPN and CDR2 as SVGIG (reference sequence). Trimming removed 5 bases from V and 4 bases from J, with 15 bases in between. The CDR3 totals 15 residues. CDR3 residues: CAWGLRGFYNSPLHF. CDR3 sequence (DNA): TGTGCCTGGGGACTGAGGGGGTTTTATAATTCACCCCTCCACTTT.

The rearrangement joins TRBV2 to TRBJ2-7, with 8 nucleotides matching TRBD2. The V gene's germline CDR1 is SNHLY and CDR2 FYNNEI. The CDR3 totals 13 residues. Trimming at V came to 6 bases and at J to 5 bases, leaving 6 bases not matched to a gene. The CDR3 DNA follows: TGTGCCAGCAGGACGGGGGGGCCCCACGAGCAGTACTTC. It yields the protein CASRTGGPHEQYF.

The chain recombines TRBV10-3 with TRBJ1-2, with 8 bases fitting TRBD1. The CDR3 sequence is 13 residues long. Germline V gene sequence: CDR1 ENHRY, CDR2 SYGVKD. V was clipped by 4 bases and J by 5 bases; unmatched bases: 3. This chain's CDR3 is CAISVDRGYGYTF. In nucleotides, the CDR3 is TGTGCCATCAGTGTCGACAGGGGATATGGCTACACCTTC.

For the CDR3, the DNA is TGTGCCAGCAGTTTATCCCGACTAGCGGGGGCGGAAGAGACCCAGTACTTC. This translates into CASSLSRLAGAEETQYF. This rearrangement joins TRBV28 to TRBJ2-5; TRBD2 aligns across 12 bases. The CDR3 sequence is 17 residues long. V shed 1 base and J 3 bases; nucleotides not matched to a gene: 6. Germline V gene sequence: CDR1 MDHEN, CDR2 SYDVKM.

This rearrangement joins TRBV13 to TRBJ2-4, with D possibly TRBD2 on 6 matching bases. The germline gives CDR1 PRHDT, CDR2 FYEKMQ (reference sequence). Trimming left V 0 bases short and J 0 bases short, with 15 bases between. The CDR3 consists of 18 residues. The CDR3 here is CASSLGGGGQIAKNIQYF. CDR3 nucleotides: TGTGCCAGCAGCTTAGGCGGGGGTGGACAAATAGCCAAAAACATTCAGTACTTC.

The chain carries TRBV27 and TRBJ2-1; the D gene is possibly TRBD2 (7 bases). The ends were cut back, 2 bases at V and 4 bases at J, with 12 bases in the middle. The CDR3 is 15 amino acids. From germline, CDR1 is MNHEY and CDR2 SMNVEV (reference sequence). For the CDR3, the DNA is TGTGCCAGCAGTTTAAGGGGGGGTCGGTACAATGAGCAGTTCTTC. Its translation: CASSLRGGRYNEQFF.

The chain couples TRBV6-5 to TRBJ1-2, with D possibly being TRBD1 (5 bases). The CDR3 consists of 15 residues. The V gene's germline CDR1 is MNHEY and CDR2 SVGAGI. V was pared by 5 bases and J by 4 bases, with 17 bases between. CDR3 bases: TGTGCCAGCAGTCCTCGTGACAGACCGTTCTATGGCTACACCTTC. Amino acids: CASSPRDRPFYGYTF.

CDR3 sequence reads: CASSDGWGGTDTQYF. CDR3 DNA: TGCGCCAGCAGTGATGGGTGGGGGGGCACAGATACGCAGTATTTT. This sequence joins TRBV10-1 and TRBJ2-3; TRBD2 might be the D (6 bases). CDR3 length: 15 residues. The germline CDR1 and CDR2 sequences are WNHNN and SYGVQD (reference sequence). The ends were cut back, 3 bases at V and 1 base at J, with 11 bases in the middle.

This clone has only one observation. The V and J genes are TRBV2 and TRBJ1-2; the D gene is possibly TRBD1 (6 bases). Trimming took 9 bases from V and 5 from J, leaving 16 bases between them. In germline, CDR1 is SNHLY, CDR2 FYNNEI. CDR3 length: 13 amino acids. CDR3 coding DNA: TGTGCCAGTCAATGGGAGGGGGGATATGGCTACACCTTC. Amino acid sequence: CASQWEGGYGYTF.